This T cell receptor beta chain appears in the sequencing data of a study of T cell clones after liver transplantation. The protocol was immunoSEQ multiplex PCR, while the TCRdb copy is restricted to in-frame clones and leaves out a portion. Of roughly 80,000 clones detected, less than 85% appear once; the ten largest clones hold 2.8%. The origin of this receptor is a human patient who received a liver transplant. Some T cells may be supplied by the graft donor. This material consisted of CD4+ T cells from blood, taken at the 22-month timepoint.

As DNA, the CDR3 is TGCGCCAGCAGCCGTTTAGGGGCCCCCCTGACAGCTCTTCAAGAGACCCAGTACTTC. This codes for CASSRLGAPLTALQETQYF. The chain has TRBV4-3 and TRBJ2-5; a possible D gene is TRBD1 (5 bases). V was trimmed by 4 bases and J by 2 bases, leaving 26 bases between them. CDR1 is LGHNA, CDR2 YSLEER, per germline. The CDR3 totals 19 residues.